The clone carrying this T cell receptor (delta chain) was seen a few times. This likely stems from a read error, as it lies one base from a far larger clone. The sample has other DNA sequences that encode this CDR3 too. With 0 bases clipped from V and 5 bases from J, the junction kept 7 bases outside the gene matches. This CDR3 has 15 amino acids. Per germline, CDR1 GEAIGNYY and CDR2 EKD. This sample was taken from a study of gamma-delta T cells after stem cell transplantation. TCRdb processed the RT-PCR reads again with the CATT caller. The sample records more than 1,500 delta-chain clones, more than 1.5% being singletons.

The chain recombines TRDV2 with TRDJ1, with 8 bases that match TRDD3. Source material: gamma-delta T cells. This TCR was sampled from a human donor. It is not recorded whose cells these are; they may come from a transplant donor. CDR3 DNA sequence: TGTGCCTGTGACACCGGTGGGGGATTTACTGATAAACTCATCTTT. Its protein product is CACDTGGGFTDKLIF.